This entry lists 17 T cell receptor beta chains sequenced from one sample in a study of regulatory T cells in long-lasting Graves disease. Specified time point: persistent/refractory GD, antithyroid drugs over 5 years with positive TRAb. RNA extracted from PBMCs served as the sequencing template. HTBI primers from iRepertoire and Arm-PCR of CDR3 regions yielded the TCR beta libraries. TCRdb fed the multiplex PCR reads into MiXCR, producing one record per CDR3 protein. The sample yields a few hundred thousand distinct CDR3 sequences, approximately 22% seen once. The sequences come from peripheral blood mononuclear cells (PBMCs), collected when the disease was refractory, from a patient treated with antithyroid drugs. The receptors here all came from a female donor with Graves disease.

In this sample, this clonotype turned up a few times. The rearrangement links TRBV20-1 to TRBJ1-1; D is possibly TRBD1 (5 bases). Germline V gene data show CDR1 as DFQATT and CDR2 as SNEGSKA (reference sequence). CDR3 length: 15 residues. Deletions cut 0 bases from V and 0 bases from J, with 11 bases between. This chain's CDR3 is CSARDGTLMNTEAFF. DNA for the CDR3: TGCAGTGCTAGAGACGGGACTTTAATGAACACTGAAGCTTTCTTT.

This clonotype was seen only a few times. J is TRBJ2-5 and V is TRBV3-1; 8 bases are shared with TRBD2. The germline V gene has CDR1 LGHDT and CDR2 YNNKEL (reference sequence). This CDR3 is built from 15 residues. J lost 4 bases, V lost 1 base, and 5 bases had no gene match. DNA of the CDR3: TGTGCCAGCAGCCAAGGGAGGCGGGAGGTAGAGACCCAGTACTTC. Translating gives CASSQGRREVETQYF.

In this sample, this clonotype turned up a few times. The chain links TRBV3-1 to TRBJ2-1; TRBD2 might be the D (6 bases). CDR1 LGHDT and CDR2 YNNKEL come from the germline V gene (reference sequence). This CDR3 contains 14 residues. V was pared by 1 base and J by 6 bases, with 10 bases between. Here the CDR3 DNA reads TGTGCCAGCAGCCAAGCCGGGACTGGCAATGAGCAGTTCTTC. Amino acids: CASSQAGTGNEQFF.

This clonotype has only a few counts. CDR3 sequence (DNA): TGTGCCAGTGCTAGCGGGAGCACAGATACGCAGTATTTT. Amino acid sequence: CASASGSTDTQYF. The chain combines TRBV28 with TRBJ2-3; 8 bases agree with TRBD2. This CDR3 has 13 residues. Germline CDR1 reads MDHEN; CDR2 reads SYDVKM. The ends lost 9 bases at V and 0 bases at J; junction bases unmatched: 2.

About this clonotype itself: A single base is all that separates this from a far larger clone, so a read error is likely. The gene calls are TRBV11-2 and TRBJ2-5, with D unresolved. This CDR3 contains 11 residues. Germline V lookup: CDR1 SGHAT, CDR2 FQNNGV. The germline V and J ends were trimmed by 0 bases and 11 bases, with 7 bases remaining between them. The CDR3 DNA reads TGTGCCAGCAGCTTAGAAGACGGGCAGTACTTC. This sequence encodes CASSLEDGQYF.

This clonotype appeared a few times. The chain joins TRBV14 to TRBJ2-7, with D hard to call. This CDR3 region has 14 residues. Trimming pared 1 base from V and 0 bases from J, leaving 7 bases between. Germline V lookup: CDR1 SGHDN, CDR2 FVKESK. CDR3 sequence reads: CASSQGVYSYEQYF. CDR3 nucleotides: TGTGCCAGCAGCCAAGGGGTTTACTCCTACGAGCAGTACTTC.

This clonotype was observed a few times. This chain links TRBV6-2 or TRBV6-3 with TRBJ1-3; D is ambiguous. V was shortened by 0 bases and J by 4 bases, with 10 bases between the two germline ends. In germline, CDR1 is MNHEY, CDR2 SVGEGT. The CDR3 totals 15 residues. The CDR3 DNA reads as TGTGCCAGCAGTTACTCTCGGGTAACGGGAAACACCATATATTTT. Translated: CASSYSRVTGNTIYF.

V and J are TRBV2 and TRBJ2-3; maybe TRBD2 (6 bases). Germline V gene lookup returns CDR1 SNHLY and CDR2 FYNNEI. CDR3 size: 16 residues. Trimming left V 5 bases short and J 1 base short, with 16 bases between. The CDR3 sequence is CASSWPGLGGTDTQYF. In DNA, the CDR3 is TGTGCCAGCAGTTGGCCGGGACTTGGGGGCACAGATACGCAGTATTTT.

This clonotype was counted many times. The CDR3 nucleotides are TGTGCCAGCAGTTTCCGCCCATGGAGCAATCAGCCCCAGCATTTT. Amino acids: CASSFRPWSNQPQHF. The rearrangement links TRBV28 to TRBJ1-5; no definite D call. The CDR3 loop spans 15 amino acids. Trimming left V 3 bases short and J 1 base short, with 10 bases between. Germline values: CDR1 MDHEN, CDR2 SYDVKM.

The chain combines TRBV12-3 or TRBV12-4 with TRBJ2-1; D gene uncertain. V lost 7 bases and J lost 4, with 11 bases in between. The CDR3 consists of 13 residues. The CDR3 sequence: CASKQARYNEQFF. CDR3 nucleotide sequence: TGTGCCAGCAAGCAGGCTAGGTACAATGAGCAGTTCTTC.

V is TRBV3-1 and J is TRBJ2-7, with 12 nucleotides matching TRBD1. CDR1 and CDR2 from the germline V gene are LGHDT and YNNKEL (reference sequence). The CDR3 consists of 16 residues. V lost 5 bases and J lost 4; bases outside the gene matches: 9. Here the CDR3 reads CASSAPRDRGRYEQYF. CDR3 DNA sequence: TGTGCCAGCAGCGCTCCCCGGGACAGGGGGCGGTACGAGCAGTACTTC.

The J gene is TRBJ2-5, the V gene TRBV7-9; TRBD1 aligns across 7 bases. CDR3 length equals 14 residues. Germline values: CDR1 SEHNR, CDR2 FQNEAQ (reference sequence). The trim removed 6 bases at V and 3 bases at J, leaving 7 bases unmatched. The DNA for the CDR3 is TGTGCCAGCAGACTTTCGACAGGGAAAGAGACCCAGTACTTC. As protein: CASRLSTGKETQYF.

This clonotype has only a few counts. The chain carries TRBV9 and TRBJ1-6; D remains ambiguous. There are 15 residues in the CDR3. Germline CDR1 reads SGDLS; CDR2 reads YYNGEE. V was pared by 0 bases and J by 8 bases, with 12 bases between. The CDR3 loop is CASSVAGGEYSPLHF. DNA for the CDR3: TGTGCCAGCAGCGTAGCCGGCGGTGAATATTCACCCCTCCACTTT.

This clonotype has just one count. This chain links TRBV7-2 with TRBJ1-5, with TRBD1 identical over 8 bases. Per germline, CDR1 SGHTA and CDR2 FQGNSA. The CDR3 is made up of 15 amino acids. Germline trimming cut 1 base from V and 7 bases from J; bases unmatched to any gene: 6. The CDR3 here is CASSLEGTGSQPQHF. The CDR3 coding sequence is TGTGCCAGCAGCTTAGAGGGGACAGGATCACAGCCCCAGCATTTT.

This clonotype appeared many times. The rearrangement links TRBV27 to TRBJ2-7, with a weak D call TRBD2 (6 bases). From germline, CDR1 is MNHEY and CDR2 SMNVEV (reference sequence). The V gene lost 0 bases and the J gene lost 2 bases, with 14 bases spanning the gap. The CDR3 runs 16 residues. CDR3 in amino acids: CASSLSGPPGAYEQYF. The CDR3 DNA reads as TGTGCCAGCAGTTTATCGGGGCCCCCGGGGGCCTACGAGCAGTACTTC.

This clonotype was seen ten or more times. V gene TRBV30 combines with J gene TRBJ2-6; D unresolved. CDR3 length equals 15 residues. V lost 3 bases and J 0 bases, leaving 9 bases between the germline ends. From germline, CDR1 is GTSNPN and CDR2 SVGIG (reference sequence). The CDR3: CAWRFGGSGANVLTF. In nucleotides, the CDR3 is TGTGCCTGGAGATTTGGTGGCTCTGGGGCCAACGTCCTGACTTTC.

This clonotype showed up just a few times. The J gene is TRBJ2-5, the V gene TRBV4-1; D gene unclear. The CDR3 has 14 amino acids. The V end lost 5 bases, the J end lost 2 bases, and 12 bases lay between the germline ends. The V gene's germline CDR1 is MGHRA and CDR2 YSYEKL. CDR3 sequence reads: CASSTPGGQETQYF. The CDR3 nucleotides read TGCGCCAGCAGCACCCCGGGCGGTCAAGAGACCCAGTACTTC.